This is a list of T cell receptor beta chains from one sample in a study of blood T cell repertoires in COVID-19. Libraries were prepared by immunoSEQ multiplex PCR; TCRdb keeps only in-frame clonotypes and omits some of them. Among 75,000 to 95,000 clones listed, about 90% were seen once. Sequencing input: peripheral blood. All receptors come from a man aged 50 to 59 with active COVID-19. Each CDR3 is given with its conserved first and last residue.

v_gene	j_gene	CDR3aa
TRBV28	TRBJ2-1	CASSSFGSYNEQFF
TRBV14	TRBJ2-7	CASSQPAGEQYF
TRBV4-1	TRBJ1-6	CASSQDLAVITSPLHF
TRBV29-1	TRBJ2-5	CSVDLLAGETQYF
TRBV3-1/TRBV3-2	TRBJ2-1	CASSQVGRREGNEQFF
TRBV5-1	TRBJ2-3	CASSVPIGDTQYF
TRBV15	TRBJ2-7	CATSRRTGMSEQYF
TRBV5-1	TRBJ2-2	CASTFTLSGSGAGELFF
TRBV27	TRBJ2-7	CASSRYTGKFEQYF
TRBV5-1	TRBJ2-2	CASSLRDRSGELFF
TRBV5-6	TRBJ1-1	CASSPRDRGHNTEAFF
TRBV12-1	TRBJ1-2	CASSFRDSREGYTF
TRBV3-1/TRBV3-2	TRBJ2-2	CASSLTDRSTGELFF
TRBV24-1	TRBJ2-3	CATSDFRGSTDTQYF
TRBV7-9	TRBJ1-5	CASSPGQGTLNQPQHF
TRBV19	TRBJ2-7	CASSILPGMDYEQYF
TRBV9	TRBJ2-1	CASSVGLAGAQGEQFF
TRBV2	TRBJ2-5	CASSDGSGGQETQYF
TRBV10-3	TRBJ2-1	CASGAGENNEQFF
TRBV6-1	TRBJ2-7	CASSEYPTSQYEQYF
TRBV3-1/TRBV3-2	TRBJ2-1	CASSHTALDRYEQFF
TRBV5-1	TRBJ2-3	CASSRFSGGGTDTQYF
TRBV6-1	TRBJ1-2	CASSEAEYRRIF
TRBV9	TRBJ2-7	CASSPWDSQNEQYF
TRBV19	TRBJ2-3	CARRSERTPSTDTQYF
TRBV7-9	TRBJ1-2	CASSLNGGPAGLNYGYTF
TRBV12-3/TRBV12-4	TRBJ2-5	CASSQGLLETQYF
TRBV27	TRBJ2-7	CASSPTGLAGFEQYF
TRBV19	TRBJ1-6	CASSVQNSPLHF
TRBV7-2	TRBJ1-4	CASSSLDREKLFF
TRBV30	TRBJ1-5	CAWSGNRGTVNSNQPQHF
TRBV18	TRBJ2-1	CASSPTSPRDEQFF
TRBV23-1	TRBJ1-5	CASSPRGGQINQPQHF
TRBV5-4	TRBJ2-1	CASSKSGGIYNEQFF
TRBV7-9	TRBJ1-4	CASSLAGGEKLFF
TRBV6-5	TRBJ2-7	CASSRGQGGSKQYF
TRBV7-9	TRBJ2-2	CASSGGTANTNTGELFF
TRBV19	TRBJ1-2	CASSPAGQGRGYTF
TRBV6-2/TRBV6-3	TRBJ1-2	CASSDPGQGSYGYTF
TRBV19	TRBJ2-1	CASSRAEGNEQFF
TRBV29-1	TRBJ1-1	CSGWTGGMVTEAFF
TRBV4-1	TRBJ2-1	CASSPMGLAGSPSSYNEQFF
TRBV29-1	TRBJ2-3	CSGISGPDTQYF
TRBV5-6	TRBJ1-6	CASSPGGRYNSPLHF
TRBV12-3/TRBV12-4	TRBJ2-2	CASNGGPGELFF
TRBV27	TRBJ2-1	CASPYPLLAGSYNEQFF
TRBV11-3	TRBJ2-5	CASSLGGLQETQYF
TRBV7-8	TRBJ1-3	CASSPDRSYSGNTIYF
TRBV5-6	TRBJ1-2	CASSSIPTGLVLEQHGYTF
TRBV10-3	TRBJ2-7	CAISEDRDQYEQYF
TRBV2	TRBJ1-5	CASRAGGGAQHF
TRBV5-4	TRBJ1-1	CASSLEGRGMRTEAFF
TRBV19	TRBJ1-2	CASSMDRGRVSGYTF
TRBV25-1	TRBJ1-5	CAAQQGNQPQHF
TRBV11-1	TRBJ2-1	CASSPRLAGPYNEQFF